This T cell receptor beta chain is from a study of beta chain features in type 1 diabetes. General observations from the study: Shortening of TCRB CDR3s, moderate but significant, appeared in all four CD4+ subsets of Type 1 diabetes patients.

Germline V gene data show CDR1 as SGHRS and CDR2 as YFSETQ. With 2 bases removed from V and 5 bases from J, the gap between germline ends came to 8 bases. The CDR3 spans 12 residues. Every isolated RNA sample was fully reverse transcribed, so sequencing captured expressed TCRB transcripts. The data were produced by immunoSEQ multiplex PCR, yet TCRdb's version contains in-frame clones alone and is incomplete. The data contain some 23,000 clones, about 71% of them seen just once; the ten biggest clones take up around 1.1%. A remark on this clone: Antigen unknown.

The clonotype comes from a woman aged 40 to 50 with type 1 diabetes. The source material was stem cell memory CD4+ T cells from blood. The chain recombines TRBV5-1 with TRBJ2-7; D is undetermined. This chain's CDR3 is CASSLSGNEQYF. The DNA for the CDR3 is TGCGCCAGCAGCTTATCCGGTAACGAGCAGTACTTC.